This entry lists 21 T cell receptor beta chains sequenced from one sample in a study of T-cell reconstitution after alpha-beta-depleted transplantation in children. Unique molecular identifiers were used to barcode this TCRbeta library. Using its own MiXCR run on the PCR reads, TCRdb lists one record per CDR3 protein. The table records 490,000 or so distinct CDR3 sequences, approximately 12% of them present only once. Sequenced here: PBMCs from the stem cell graft donor, sampled from the stem cell graft. The receptors derive from a human donor who donated a stem cell graft to a child with combined immunodeficiency.

The rearrangement links TRBV12-3 or TRBV12-4 to TRBJ1-6; D uncertain. Trimming pared 1 base from V and 9 bases from J, leaving 4 bases between. This CDR3 is built from 12 residues. The CDR3 region is CASSLGASPLHF. In DNA, the CDR3 is TGTGCCAGCAGTTTAGGGGCTTCACCCCTCCACTTT.

This clonotype has at least ten counts. The chain uses TRBV9 and TRBJ2-1; 8 bases fit TRBD2. Trimming cost V 4 bases and J 1 base; bases outside gene matches: 4. CDR3 length equals 15 residues. The germline V gene has CDR1 SGDLS and CDR2 YYNGEE. In DNA, the CDR3 is TGTGCCAGCAGCACCGGGGGGGGTTCCTACAATGAGCAGTTCTTC. It specifies CASSTGGGSYNEQFF. The entire variable domain, with the rest obtained from reference TRBV9 and TRBJ2-1, is as follows: DSGVTQTPKHLITATGQRVTLRCSPRSGDLSVYWYQQSLDQGLQFLIQYYNGEERAKGNILERFSAQQFPDLHSELNLSSLELGDSALYFCASSTGGGSYNEQFFGPGTRLTVL.

V gene TRBV11-2 combines with J gene TRBJ2-5; D not certain. Germline V CDR1 and CDR2: SGHAT, FQNNGV. The V and J ends lost 7 bases and 4 bases respectively, with 10 bases between them. CDR3 size: 12 residues. The CDR3 bases are TGTGCCAGCACCTCGTACAGAGAGACCCAGTACTTC. Translated: CASTSYRETQYF.

There are a few counts of this clonotype. In nucleotides, the CDR3 is TGTGCCAGCAGCTTAATCGTAGGGTATTCCTACGAGCAGTACTTC. This gives the protein CASSLIVGYSYEQYF. This chain joins TRBV5-6 and TRBJ2-7; the D is unclear. Trimming shortened V by 2 bases and J by 1 base, and 13 bases separated the two germline ends. Germline CDR1 SGHDT, CDR2 YYEEEE. CDR3 length equals 15 residues.

This clonotype was detected a few times. The chain has TRBV15 and TRBJ2-5; D is undetermined. Germline V lookup: CDR1 LNHNV, CDR2 YYDKDF (reference sequence). This CDR3 is built from 12 residues. The ends were cut back, 6 bases at V and 2 bases at J, with 7 bases in the middle. The CDR3 protein is CATSIRQETQYF. The CDR3 DNA follows: TGTGCCACCAGTATTCGGCAAGAGACCCAGTACTTC.

About this clonotype itself: It is likely a read error, because the conserved phenylalanine at the end of the CDR3 is missing. The CDR3 protein is CSARYRLNTEAFC. In DNA form, the CDR3 reads TGCAGTGCTAGATACAGGCTGAACACTGAAGCTTTCTGT. The chain uses TRBV20-1 and TRBJ1-1; D is perhaps TRBD1 (5 bases). Trimming left V 2 bases short and J 0 bases short, with 7 bases between. There are 13 residues in the CDR3. Germline loops: CDR1 DFQATT, CDR2 SNEGSKA (reference sequence).

This clonotype was recorded at least ten times. The V gene is TRBV7-2, the J gene TRBJ2-2; TRBD2 aligns across 9 bases. The germline gives CDR1 SGHTA, CDR2 FQGNSA. This CDR3 has 16 amino acids. The V and J ends lost 5 bases and 0 bases, in that order; junction bases with no gene match: 4. The DNA for the CDR3 is TGTGCCAGCAGCATGGGACTAGCCCCGAACACCGGGGAGCTGTTTTTT. Its protein product is CASSMGLAPNTGELFF.

This clonotype was seen a few times. The chain joins TRBV6-5 to TRBJ1-3; D gene uncertain. Germline V lookup: CDR1 MNHEY, CDR2 SVGAGI. The V end lost 1 base, the J end lost 0 bases, and 16 bases lay between the germline ends. The CDR3 is made up of 18 amino acids. CDR3 region: CASSYFGGPGDSGNTIYF. For the CDR3, the DNA is TGTGCCAGCAGTTACTTTGGCGGGCCCGGGGACTCTGGAAACACCATATATTTT.

This chain links TRBV12-3 or TRBV12-4 with TRBJ2-2, with a tentative D call TRBD2 (5 bases). V was cut by 2 bases and J by 6 bases, with 16 bases left in between. CDR3 size: 16 residues. The CDR3 nucleotides read TGTGCCAGCAGTTTAAGGCTAGCCCGCCCCCCCGGGGAGCTGTTTTTT. The encoded protein is CASSLRLARPPGELFF.

This rearrangement joins TRBV29-1 to TRBJ2-3; 9 nucleotides agree with TRBD1. Trimming at V came to 0 bases and at J to 6 bases, leaving 10 bases not matched to a gene. Germline CDR1 SQVTM, CDR2 ANQGSEA. This CDR3 is built from 16 residues. The CDR3 nucleotides are TGCAGCGTTGAAGATTTCGGGGACAGGGCCCCGGATACGCAGTATTTT. Protein sequence: CSVEDFGDRAPDTQYF.

This clonotype has just a few counts. The chain joins TRBV6-5 to TRBJ2-1; D is perhaps TRBD2 (6 bases). Trimming shortened V by 2 bases and J by 2 bases, and 13 bases separated the two germline ends. Germline CDR1 is MNHEY and CDR2 is SVGAGI. The CDR3 extends over 16 amino acids. CDR3 sequence: CASSYRAGSPYNEQFF. In nucleotides, the CDR3 is TGTGCCAGCAGTTACAGGGCGGGATCCCCCTACAATGAGCAGTTCTTC.

Of note for this clonotype: The junction departs from germline at one end; a sequencing error may be responsible. V usage is TRBV10-3 and J usage is TRBJ2-5, with D possibly matching TRBD1 (6 bases). This CDR3 is 13 amino acids long. Germline values: CDR1 ENHRY, CDR2 SYGVKD. This CDR3 is CAIRGKGDPTQYF. DNA of the CDR3: TGTGCCATCAGAGGAAAGGGGGACCCGACCCAATACTTC.

This clonotype was counted between two and nine times. The J gene is TRBJ2-7, the V gene TRBV6-2 or TRBV6-3, with TRBD2 matching 9 bases. Germline assignment: CDR1 MNHEY and CDR2 SVGEGT. The V segment lost 2 bases and the J segment 5 bases; nucleotides outside the gene matches: 7. This CDR3 spans 15 amino acids. CDR3: CASSYRREGRHEQYF. DNA for the CDR3: TGTGCCAGCAGTTACAGGCGGGAGGGCCGCCACGAGCAGTACTTC.

This chain connects TRBV27 to TRBJ2-2; 9 nucleotides line up with TRBD1. The CDR3 runs 14 residues. The germline gives CDR1 MNHEY, CDR2 SMNVEV (reference sequence). V shed 6 bases, J shed 6 bases, and the junction held 5 bases outside the gene matches. CDR3 nucleotides: TGTGCCAGCAGCCGGACAGGGGCACCCGGGGAGCTGTTTTTT. As protein: CASSRTGAPGELFF.

This clonotype has at least ten counts. The chain has TRBV21-1 and TRBJ1-6; the D call in the table, TRBD1, was not verified against the DNA. TRBV21-1 is given as a pseudogene. There are 13 residues in the CDR3. CDR3 region: CASSGTANSPLHF. For the CDR3, the DNA is TGTGCCAGCTCCGGGACAGCAAATTCACCCCTCCACTTT.

The rearrangement links TRBV28 to TRBJ2-7, with D possibly being TRBD2 (5 bases). Germline CDR1 and CDR2: MDHEN and SYDVKM. Between the trimmed V and J ends, which lost 3 bases and 5 bases, there was a span of 17 bases. The CDR3 spans 15 residues. The chain's CDR3 is CASSFHYSGLDEQYF. DNA for the CDR3: TGTGCCAGCAGTTTTCATTACAGCGGACTCGACGAGCAGTACTTC.

The gene calls are TRBV2 and TRBJ2-2; D perhaps matches TRBD2 (6 bases). The CDR3 loop spans 14 amino acids. Trimming stripped 5 bases from V and 6 bases from J, with 13 bases between. From germline, CDR1 is SNHLY and CDR2 FYNNEI. The CDR3 here is CASSQLARAGELFF. As DNA, the CDR3 is TGTGCCAGCAGTCAACTAGCACGAGCCGGGGAGCTGTTTTTT.

J is TRBJ1-1 and V is TRBV21-1. TRBV21-1 is given as a pseudogene. The CDR3 consists of 15 residues. This CDR3 is CASSKGAEMNTEAFF. The CDR3 nucleotides are TGTGCCAGCAGCAAAGGGGCAGAGATGAACACTGAAGCTTTCTTT.

This clonotype was found many times. The V and J genes are TRBV9 and TRBJ2-3; D gene unclear. The V end was cut by 0 bases, the J end by 3 bases, with 5 bases between. The V gene's germline CDR1 is SGDLS and CDR2 YYNGEE. This CDR3 region has 13 residues. The CDR3 sequence: CASSVDQTDTQYF. The CDR3 nucleotides read TGTGCCAGCAGCGTAGACCAGACAGATACGCAGTATTTT.

The J gene is TRBJ1-5, the V gene TRBV13; D is undetermined. The CDR3 consists of 15 residues. The germline CDR1 and CDR2 sequences are PRHDT and FYEKMQ (reference sequence). V lost 0 bases to trimming and J lost 0 bases, with 6 bases between them. The CDR3 DNA reads TGTGCCAGCAGCTTAGGCAGGATTAGCAATCAGCCCCAGCATTTT. Amino acid sequence: CASSLGRISNQPQHF.

This clonotype has only a few counts. The rearrangement links TRBV18 to TRBJ2-1; maybe TRBD2 (6 bases). This CDR3 contains 21 residues. The V end was cut by 2 bases, the J end by 3 bases, with 29 bases between. In germline, CDR1 is KGHSH, CDR2 LQKENI. This CDR3 is CASSPEWSRGITFPNYNEQFF. CDR3 nucleotide sequence: TGTGCCAGCTCACCAGAGTGGTCGCGGGGAATTACCTTCCCAAACTACAATGAGCAGTTCTTC.